A single sample is the source of the 2 T cell receptor beta chains below, sequenced in a study of blood T cell repertoires in COVID-19. Libraries were prepared by immunoSEQ multiplex PCR; TCRdb keeps only in-frame clonotypes and omits some of them. The sample includes some 200,000 clones, 80% to 90% of them seen just once. The sequencing input was peripheral blood. The source of these receptors is a man older than 75 with acute or convalescent COVID-19.

The chain employs TRBV14 and TRBJ2-5, with 11 bases identical to TRBD2. The CDR3 contains 16 residues. Germline-derived CDR1 and CDR2 are SGHDN and FVKESK. The ends lost 4 bases at V and 1 base at J; junction bases unmatched: 5. The CDR3 sequence is CASSPTSGISQETQYF. For the CDR3, the DNA is TGTGCCAGCAGCCCGACTAGCGGGATAAGCCAAGAGACCCAGTACTTC.

This clone was recorded only once. This chain uses TRBV4-3 with TRBJ2-3, with 13 positions matching TRBD2. This CDR3 spans 16 amino acids. Trimming took 2 bases from V and 3 from J; bases not matched to a gene: 2. Looked up from germline, CDR1 is LGHNA and CDR2 is YSLEER. CDR3 coding DNA: TGCGCCAGCAGCCAACAACTAGCGGGAGGGACAGATACGCAGTATTTT. It encodes CASSQQLAGGTDTQYF.